This TCR beta chain stems from a study of T-cell memory formation after mild COVID-19. Regarding the study as a whole: While clones contracting from day 15 to 85 were balanced between CD4 and CD8, later expanders leaned CD4+.

This clonotype was counted only a few times. Its antigen is unidentified. UMIs and sample barcodes were carried by the TCR alpha and TCR beta cDNA libraries that 5'RACE produced using constant-segment primers. TCRdb re-called the 5' RACE reads through MiXCR, storing one row per CDR3 protein. The data show roughly 200,000 distinct CDR3 sequences, approximately 16% seen once. V was pared by 1 base and J by 3 bases, with 7 bases of the junction left unmatched. The V gene's germline CDR1 is SEHNR and CDR2 FQNEAQ (reference sequence). The CDR3 spans 16 residues. The chain carries TRBV7-9 and TRBJ2-3; 7 nucleotides match TRBD1. The TCR sequence derives from an adult woman who had mild COVID-19 (a few samples of this study predate the infection). Cell type and time point are not known. The sample comprised PBMCs or a T cell subset sorted from them (not recorded which). The CDR3 is CASSLGDRGQTDTQYF. The CDR3 DNA is TGTGCCAGCAGCTTAGGGGACCGGGGACAGACAGATACGCAGTATTTT.